The source of this TCR beta chain is a study of cytomegalovirus exposure and HLA in healthy donors. Regarding the study as a whole: The majority of TCR sequences were rare, yet some public TCRs appeared in many donors.

Method: immunoSEQ multiplex PCR; TCRdb's copy keeps in-frame clones and lacks some. The sample shows some 180,000 clones, about nine tenths of them seen only once. With regard to this clone: The antigen remains unidentified.

J gave up 4 bases and V 4 bases, and 8 bases lay outside the gene matches. CDR3 size: 14 residues. The germline gives CDR1 SGDLS, CDR2 YYNGEE. The chain links TRBV9 to TRBJ2-7; 7 nucleotides match TRBD1. Sequences were obtained from PBMCs. The sequence was collected from a man aged 25-45 years in good health and CMV-seropositive. The CDR3 nucleotides read TGTGCCAGCAGCCTCAAGGGGGCTGGGTACGAGCAGTACTTC. This codes for CASSLKGAGYEQYF.